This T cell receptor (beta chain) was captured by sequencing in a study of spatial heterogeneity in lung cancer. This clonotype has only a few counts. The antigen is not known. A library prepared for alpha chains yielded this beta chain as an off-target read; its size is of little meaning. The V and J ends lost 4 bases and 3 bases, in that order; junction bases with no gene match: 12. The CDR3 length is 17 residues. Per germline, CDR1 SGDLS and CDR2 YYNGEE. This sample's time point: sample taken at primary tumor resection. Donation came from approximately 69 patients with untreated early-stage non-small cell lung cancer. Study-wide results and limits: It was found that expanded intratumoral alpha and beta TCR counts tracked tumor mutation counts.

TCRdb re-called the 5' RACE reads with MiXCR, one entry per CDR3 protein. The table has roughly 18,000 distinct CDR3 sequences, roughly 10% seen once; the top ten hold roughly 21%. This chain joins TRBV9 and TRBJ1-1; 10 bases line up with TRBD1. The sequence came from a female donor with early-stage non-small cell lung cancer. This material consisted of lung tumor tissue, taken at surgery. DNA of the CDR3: TGTGCCAGCAGCTTAAGACAGGGGGCGCCCGAGGACACTGAAGCTTTCTTT. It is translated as CASSLRQGAPEDTEAFF.